What follows is one TCR beta chain and its context. As yet, its antigen is unknown. Vbeta (60) and Jbeta (13) primers were used in the PCR. The repertoire was sequenced with immunoSEQ multiplex PCR; TCRdb's copy has only in-frame clones and lacks some. The table lists 100,000 to 150,000 clones, over 75% of them singletons. The CDR3 is made up of 17 amino acids. Trimming at V came to 1 base and at J to 2 bases, leaving 9 bases not matched to a gene. Germline-derived CDR1 and CDR2 are SNHLY and FYNNEI. This sample was included in a study of cytomegalovirus exposure and HLA in healthy donors. Study-wide findings and caveats: Confirmation was obtained in vitro that a few CMV-associated chains are specific for CMV antigens. Analysis was carried out at a later point, and it linked a missense DCLRE1C variant to TCR beta V- and J-gene trimming.

V usage is TRBV2 and J usage is TRBJ2-3, with 7 bases fitting TRBD2. Material for sequencing was PBMCs. The sequence was collected from a boy aged 5-17 years in good health and CMV-seronegative. The CDR3 spells CASSEGGTGGSTDTQYF. The CDR3 nucleotides read TGTGCCAGCAGTGAAGGGGGTACGGGGGGATCCACAGATACGCAGTATTTT.